Each of the 30 T cell receptor beta chains below was sequenced from the same sample in a study of technical replicates of blood from a few donors (dated 2017 in TCRdb). Library generation was performed with the immunoSEQ multiplex PCR assay. As stored in TCRdb, this immuneACCESS dataset retains in-frame rearrangements with V and J assigned. A fraction of the clones does not appear; measured against another copy, unresolved V genes explain less than half of the discrepancy, and the remainder lacks a known reason. In all, the sample holds tens of thousands of clones, and 85% to 95% of those were seen once. The leading ten clones occupy around 4.6% of the sample. The specimen sequenced was PBMCs. The receptors come from a human donor in good health. Some clones in this sample may be carry-over from other donors' samples.

This chain links TRBV7-9 with TRBJ1-2; D perhaps matches TRBD1 (5 bases). The CDR3 covers 15 residues. The V and J ends lost 0 bases and 0 bases respectively, with 8 bases between them. CDR1 SEHNR and CDR2 FQNEAQ come from the germline V gene (reference sequence). The CDR3 here is CASSLAAGPNYGYTF. In DNA form, the CDR3 reads TGTGCCAGCAGCTTAGCGGCAGGGCCTAACTATGGCTACACCTTC.

The rearrangement joins TRBV11-2 to TRBJ2-7; 11 nucleotides match TRBD2. V was pared by 5 bases and J by 7 bases, with 10 bases of the junction left unmatched. The germline gives CDR1 SGHAT, CDR2 FQNNGV. CDR3 length: 15 amino acids. The DNA for the CDR3 is TGTGCCAGCAGCCCCATACCGGCTAGCGGGGGGGAGCAGTACTTC. Amino acids: CASSPIPASGGEQYF.

The chain combines TRBV18 with TRBJ1-1; D remains ambiguous. The CDR3 length is 13 residues. Per the germline V gene, CDR1 is KGHSH and CDR2 is LQKENI. The V end lost 3 bases, the J end lost 2 bases, and 7 bases lay between the germline ends. The CDR3 sequence: CASSPAANTEAFF. The CDR3, as DNA: TGTGCCAGCTCACCGGCGGCAAACACTGAAGCTTTCTTT.

The chain couples TRBV7-3 to TRBJ2-2, with 11 bases fitting TRBD2. The CDR3 contains 17 residues. V shed 5 bases, J shed 0 bases, and the junction held 5 bases outside the gene matches. The V gene's germline CDR1 is SGHTA and CDR2 FQGTGA. DNA for the CDR3: TGTGCCAGCAGCCTCAAGACTAGCGGGGCGAACACCGGGGAGCTGTTTTTT. It specifies CASSLKTSGANTGELFF.

The rearrangement links TRBV4-1 to TRBJ2-7, with D perhaps matching TRBD1 (6 bases). Trimming took 0 bases from V and 3 from J, leaving 9 bases between them. The CDR3 extends over 14 amino acids. In germline, CDR1 is MGHRA, CDR2 YSYEKL. CDR3 protein: CASSQDLGGYEQYF. The CDR3 coding sequence is TGCGCCAGCAGCCAAGACCTAGGGGGCTACGAGCAGTACTTC.

The sample holds a few counts of this clone. This rearrangement joins TRBV5-8 to TRBJ1-5, with 12 nucleotides matching TRBD1. The germline gives CDR1 SGHTS, CDR2 YDEGEE. Trimming cost V 6 bases and J 6 bases; bases outside gene matches: 7. The CDR3 consists of 15 residues. The CDR3 coding sequence is TGTGCCAGCACTATCACGGGACAGGGGGCTCAGCCCCAGCATTTT. It codes for CASTITGQGAQPQHF.

This chain connects TRBV9 to TRBJ1-1; D not certain. CDR1 and CDR2 from the germline V gene are SGDLS and YYNGEE. The CDR3 is made up of 13 amino acids. V was trimmed by 0 bases and J by 5 bases, leaving 8 bases between them. The CDR3 nucleotides are TGTGCCAGCAGCGTAGGGACTGAGACTGAAGCTTTCTTT. Its protein is CASSVGTETEAFF.

This clone was picked up one time. V usage is TRBV9 and J usage is TRBJ2-1; 9 positions agree with TRBD2. J gave up 10 bases and V 0 bases, and 11 bases lay outside the gene matches. The CDR3 runs 16 residues. Per the germline V gene, CDR1 is SGDLS and CDR2 is YYNGEE. The CDR3 nucleotides are TGTGCCAGCAGCGTAGGAAGTAGCGGGGGCTTTAACGAGCAGTTCTTC. It translates to CASSVGSSGGFNEQFF.

The chain employs TRBV5-4 and TRBJ2-3; possibly TRBD1 for D (5 bases). The CDR3 runs 15 residues. V gave up 0 bases and J gave up 0 bases, with 8 bases separating them. The V gene's germline CDR1 is SGHNT and CDR2 YYREEE (reference sequence). The CDR3, as DNA: TGTGCCAGCAGCTTGGTGTCAGGGAGCACAGATACGCAGTATTTT. As protein: CASSLVSGSTDTQYF.

This chain joins TRBV30 and TRBJ2-1, with TRBD2 identical over 7 bases. The CDR3 contains 16 residues. The J segment lost 9 bases and the V segment lost 2 bases, leaving 16 bases of the junction unmatched. CDR1 is GTSNPN, CDR2 SVGIG, per germline (reference sequence). CDR3: CAWSSGTTRLRGEQFF. The DNA for the CDR3 is TGTGCCTGGAGTTCCGGGACTACCCGACTCCGGGGTGAGCAGTTCTTC.

The chain is built from TRBV5-6 and TRBJ1-4; 8 nucleotides align to TRBD1. Germline trimming cut 4 bases from V and 8 bases from J; bases unmatched to any gene: 10. The germline CDR1 and CDR2 sequences are SGHDT and YYEEEE. This CDR3 comprises 15 residues. The CDR3 sequence is CASSLGWTGREKLFF. The CDR3 nucleotides are TGTGCCAGCAGCCTAGGATGGACAGGGCGGGAAAAACTGTTTTTT.

This clone was counted a few times. The rearrangement links TRBV30 to TRBJ1-5, with a weak D call TRBD1 (5 bases). The CDR3 is 16 amino acids. CDR1 GTSNPN and CDR2 SVGIG come from the germline V gene (reference sequence). V lost 0 bases and J lost 6, with 18 bases in between. CDR3 bases: TGTGCCTGGAGTGTAAGGGGACTGGGGAATACTCAGCCCCAGCATTTT. It is translated as CAWSVRGLGNTQPQHF. The whole variable domain, filled in from reference TRBV30 and TRBJ1-5, reads SQTIHQWPATLVQPVGSPLSLECTVEGTSNPNLYWYRQAAGRGLQLLFYSVGIGQISSEVPQNLSASRPQDRQFILSSKKLLLSDSGFYLCAWSVRGLGNTQPQHFGDGTRLSIL.

This sequence joins TRBV7-2 and TRBJ1-2; D not resolved. Looked up from germline, CDR1 is SGHTA and CDR2 is FQGNSA. The CDR3 length is 13 residues. V lost 4 bases to trimming and J lost 5 bases, with 11 bases between them. The CDR3 loop is CASSSNYLYGYTF. The CDR3 DNA reads TGTGCCAGCAGCTCAAACTACCTTTATGGCTACACCTTC.

V and J are TRBV5-1 and TRBJ2-7; 8 bases are shared with TRBD1. The V gene end was trimmed by 4 bases and the J gene end by 6 bases; junction bases not matched to a gene: 12. Germline loops: CDR1 SGHRS, CDR2 YFSETQ. This CDR3 contains 15 residues. CDR3 residues: CASSPGTGRSGEQYF. The DNA of the CDR3 is TGCGCCAGCAGCCCGGGGACAGGACGGAGCGGCGAGCAGTACTTC.

The chain combines TRBV7-2 with TRBJ1-2, with 8 positions matching TRBD1. The V gene end was trimmed by 5 bases and the J gene end by 8 bases; junction bases not matched to a gene: 13. The CDR3 totals 15 residues. The V gene's germline CDR1 is SGHTA and CDR2 FQGNSA. CDR3 residues: CASSPPQGARGGYTF. The CDR3 nucleotides are TGTGCCAGCAGCCCCCCCCAGGGGGCCAGGGGGGGCTACACCTTC.

In this sample, this clone turned up once. The chain joins TRBV7-8 to TRBJ1-3; D may be TRBD1 (5 bases). The CDR3 runs to 15 residues. Germline CDR1 reads SGHVS; CDR2 reads FQNEAQ. V was pared by 5 bases and J by 2 bases, with 13 bases between. The CDR3 region has the DNA TGTGCCAGCAGCCCGCCGGGGGGAGCTGGAAACACCATATATTTT. Amino acids: CASSPPGGAGNTIYF.

The chain combines TRBV19 with TRBJ2-7, with D tentatively TRBD2 (7 bases). The CDR3 is made up of 13 amino acids. Germline CDR1 and CDR2: LNHDA and SQIVND (reference sequence). V lost 8 bases and J 3 bases, leaving 14 bases between the germline ends. This CDR3 reads CASRGGLSYEQYF. The CDR3 DNA reads TGTGCCAGTCGAGGGGGACTAAGCTACGAGCAGTACTTC.

This chain connects TRBV9 to TRBJ1-2, with TRBD1 matching over 9 bases. Trimming took 4 bases from V and 1 from J; bases not matched to a gene: 5. Germline assignment: CDR1 SGDLS and CDR2 YYNGEE. This CDR3 comprises 15 residues. The chain's CDR3 is CASSPSDRGNYGYTF. The CDR3 nucleotides are TGTGCCAGCAGCCCCTCGGACAGGGGTAACTATGGCTACACCTTC.

This clone was observed a single time. V usage is TRBV4-3 and J usage is TRBJ1-2; 8 bases match TRBD1. The CDR3 is 17 amino acids. Germline V lookup: CDR1 LGHNA, CDR2 YSLEER. After removal of 0 bases from V and 2 bases from J, the junction contained 8 bases not matched to a gene. The CDR3 nucleotides read TGCGCCAGCAGCCAAGATCTTGTAACAGGGGGAAACTATGGCTACACCTTC. Translating it yields CASSQDLVTGGNYGYTF.

The rearrangement uses TRBV18 and TRBJ2-7; the match to TRBD1 covers 7 bases. The CDR3 length is 13 residues. V trimming: 5 bases; J trimming: 3 bases; junction bases outside the gene matches: 4. The germline CDR1 and CDR2 sequences are KGHSH and LQKENI. The CDR3 reads CASSERQGYEQYF. DNA for the CDR3: TGTGCCAGCTCAGAGAGACAGGGCTACGAGCAGTACTTC.

The genes are TRBV9 and TRBJ1-1; a weak D match, TRBD1 (5 bases). Deletions cut 3 bases from V and 7 bases from J, with 10 bases between. Germline assignment: CDR1 SGDLS and CDR2 YYNGEE. The length of the CDR3 is 12 residues. The CDR3: CASSGPGLEAFF. CDR3 in DNA: TGTGCCAGCAGCGGACCGGGACTTGAAGCTTTCTTT.

The chain couples TRBV4-2 to TRBJ1-6; TRBD1 agrees at 11 bases. CDR3 length equals 16 residues. The V gene end was trimmed by 2 bases and the J gene end by 8 bases; junction bases not matched to a gene: 5. Germline CDR1 and CDR2: LGHNA and YNFKEQ. The CDR3 sequence is CASSQLGQGADSPLHF. The CDR3 DNA reads as TGTGCCAGCAGCCAACTCGGACAGGGGGCTGATTCACCCCTCCACTTT.

This sequence joins TRBV30 and TRBJ1-4; D may be TRBD1 (6 bases). The germline gives CDR1 GTSNPN, CDR2 SVGIG (reference sequence). V lost 4 bases and J 10 bases, leaving 16 bases between the germline ends. The length of the CDR3 is 13 residues. This CDR3 is CAWTGSGEGKLFF. The CDR3 DNA follows: TGTGCCTGGACAGGGTCAGGGGAGGGAAAACTGTTTTTT.

The V and J genes are TRBV30 and TRBJ1-5; D remains ambiguous. Trimming removed 0 bases from V and 0 bases from J, with 6 bases in between. The germline gives CDR1 GTSNPN, CDR2 SVGIG (reference sequence). The CDR3 sequence is 14 residues long. CDR3 DNA: TGTGCCTGGAGTGTACCGGGTAGCAATCAGCCCCAGCATTTT. Translated, it gives CAWSVPGSNQPQHF. Full variable domain (rest looked up from reference TRBV30 and TRBJ1-5): SQTIHQWPATLVQPVGSPLSLECTVEGTSNPNLYWYRQAAGRGLQLLFYSVGIGQISSEVPQNLSASRPQDRQFILSSKKLLLSDSGFYLCAWSVPGSNQPQHFGDGTRLSIL.

The V and J genes are TRBV4-1 and TRBJ2-7, with D hard to call. The CDR3 has 11 residues. In germline, CDR1 is MGHRA, CDR2 YSYEKL. V gave up 7 bases and J gave up 7 bases, with 11 bases separating them. The CDR3 DNA is TGCGCCAGCACCGACGGGTGGGAGCAGTACTTC. Translating it yields CASTDGWEQYF.

The chain uses TRBV11-1 and TRBJ2-1; 9 nucleotides align to TRBD2. Unmatched junction bases numbered 7, after V lost 5 bases and J lost 2 bases. Germline CDR1 and CDR2: SGHAT and FQDESV (reference sequence). This CDR3 comprises 16 residues. CDR3 loop: CASSALAGATYNEQFF. CDR3 sequence (DNA): TGTGCCAGCAGCGCTTTAGCGGGAGCAACCTACAATGAGCAGTTCTTC.

This clone was detected once. V is TRBV5-1 and J is TRBJ2-1; a weak D match, TRBD1 (5 bases). Between the trimmed V and J ends, which lost 8 bases and 5 bases, there was a span of 8 bases. The CDR3 length is 11 residues. The germline CDR1 and CDR2 sequences are SGHRS and YFSETQ. CDR3 nucleotide sequence: TGCGCCAGTCGACAGAACAATGAGCAGTTCTTC. It translates to CASRQNNEQFF.

The chain recombines TRBV11-2 with TRBJ2-7; D unresolved. V was shortened by 1 base and J by 1 base, with 5 bases between the two germline ends. Germline V CDR1 and CDR2: SGHAT, FQNNGV. The CDR3 totals 13 residues. The CDR3 DNA follows: TGTGCCAGCAGCTTAGCGGGTTCCTACGAGCAGTACTTC. It yields the protein CASSLAGSYEQYF.

V gene TRBV10-3 combines with J gene TRBJ2-7, with 9 positions matching TRBD1. The ends lost 6 bases at V and 5 bases at J; junction bases unmatched: 5. The CDR3 length is 13 residues. The germline V gene has CDR1 ENHRY and CDR2 SYGVKD. As DNA, the CDR3 is TGTGCCATCAGGGACAGGGGTGGAAACGAGCAGTACTTC. Protein sequence: CAIRDRGGNEQYF.

This clone was seen a single time. CDR3 in amino acids: CASSEGSGVGVNYGYTF. DNA of the CDR3: TGTGCCAGCAGTGAAGGTTCAGGGGTTGGGGTTAACTATGGCTACACCTTC. The chain combines TRBV25-1 with TRBJ1-2; D possibly corresponds to TRBD1 (6 bases). Trimming shortened V by 2 bases and J by 1 base, and 17 bases separated the two germline ends. This CDR3 is built from 17 residues. From germline, CDR1 is MGHDK and CDR2 SYGVNS.